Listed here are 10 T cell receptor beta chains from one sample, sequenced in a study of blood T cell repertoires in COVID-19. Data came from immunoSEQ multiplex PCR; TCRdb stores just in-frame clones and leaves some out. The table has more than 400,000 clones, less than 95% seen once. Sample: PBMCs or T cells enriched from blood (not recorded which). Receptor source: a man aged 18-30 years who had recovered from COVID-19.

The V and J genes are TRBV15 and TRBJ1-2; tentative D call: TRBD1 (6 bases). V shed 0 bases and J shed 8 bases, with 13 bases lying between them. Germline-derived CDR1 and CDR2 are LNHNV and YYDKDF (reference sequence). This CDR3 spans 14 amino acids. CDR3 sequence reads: CATSRDLGASGYTF. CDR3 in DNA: TGTGCCACCAGCAGAGATCTGGGGGCGAGCGGCTACACCTTC. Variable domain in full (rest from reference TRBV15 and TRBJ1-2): DAMVIQNPRYQVTQFGKPVTLSCSQTLNHNVMYWYQQKSSQAPKLLFHYYDKDFNNEADTPDNFQSRRPNTSFCFLDIRSPGLGDTAMYLCATSRDLGASGYTFGSGTRLTVV.

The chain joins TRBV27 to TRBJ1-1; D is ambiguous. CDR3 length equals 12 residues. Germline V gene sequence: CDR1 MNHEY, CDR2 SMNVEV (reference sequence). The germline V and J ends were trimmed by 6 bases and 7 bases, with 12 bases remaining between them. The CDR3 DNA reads TGTGCCAGCAGGGAGGGTTGGGGTGAAGCTTTCTTT. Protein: CASREGWGEAFF.

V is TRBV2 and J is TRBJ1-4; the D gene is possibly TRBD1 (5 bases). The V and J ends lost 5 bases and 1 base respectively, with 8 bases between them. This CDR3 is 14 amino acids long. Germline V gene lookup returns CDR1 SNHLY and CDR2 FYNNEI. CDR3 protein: CASSRRVTNEKLFF. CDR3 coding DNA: TGTGCCAGCAGTCGCAGGGTAACTAATGAAAAACTGTTTTTT. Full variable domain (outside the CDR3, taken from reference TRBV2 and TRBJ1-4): EPEVTQTPSHQVTQMGQEVILRCVPISNHLYFYWYRQILGQKVEFLVSFYNNEISEKSEIFDDQFSVERPDGSNFTLKIRSTKLEDSAMYFCASSRRVTNEKLFFGSGTQLSVL.

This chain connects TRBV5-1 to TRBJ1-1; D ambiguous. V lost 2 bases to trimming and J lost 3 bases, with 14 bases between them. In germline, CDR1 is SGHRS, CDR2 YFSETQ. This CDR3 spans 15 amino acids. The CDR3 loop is CASSLGRRGDTEAFF. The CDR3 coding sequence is TGCGCCAGCAGCTTAGGTAGGCGCGGGGACACTGAAGCTTTCTTT.

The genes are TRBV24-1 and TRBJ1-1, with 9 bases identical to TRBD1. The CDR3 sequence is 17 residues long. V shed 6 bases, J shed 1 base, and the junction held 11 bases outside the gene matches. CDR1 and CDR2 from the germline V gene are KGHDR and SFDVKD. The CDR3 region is CATSHLQGAPTNTEAFF. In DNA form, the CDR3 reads TGTGCCACCAGTCATCTACAGGGGGCGCCAACGAACACTGAAGCTTTCTTT.

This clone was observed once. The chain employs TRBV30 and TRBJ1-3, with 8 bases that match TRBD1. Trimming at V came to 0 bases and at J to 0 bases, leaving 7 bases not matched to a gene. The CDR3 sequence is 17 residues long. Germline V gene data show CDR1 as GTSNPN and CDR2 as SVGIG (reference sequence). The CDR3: CAWSVSRTGRSGNTIYF. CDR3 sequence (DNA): TGTGCCTGGAGTGTAAGCCGGACAGGGCGCTCTGGAAACACCATATATTTT.

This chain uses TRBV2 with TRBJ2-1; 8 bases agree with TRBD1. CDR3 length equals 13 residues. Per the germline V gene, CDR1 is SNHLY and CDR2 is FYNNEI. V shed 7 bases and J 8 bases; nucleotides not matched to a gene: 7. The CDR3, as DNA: TGTGCCAGCAAGGGACAGGTGTCCGATGAGCAGTTCTTC. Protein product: CASKGQVSDEQFF.

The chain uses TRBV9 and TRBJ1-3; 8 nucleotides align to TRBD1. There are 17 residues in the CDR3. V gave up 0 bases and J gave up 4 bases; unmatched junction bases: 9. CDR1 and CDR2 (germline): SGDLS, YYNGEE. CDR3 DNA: TGTGCCAGCAGCGTAGCGAGTGGGAGGACAGGGGGAAACACCATATATTTT. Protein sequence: CASSVASGRTGGNTIYF. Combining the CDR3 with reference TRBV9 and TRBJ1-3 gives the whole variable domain DSGVTQTPKHLITATGQRVTLRCSPRSGDLSVYWYQQSLDQGLQFLIQYYNGEERAKGNILERFSAQQFPDLHSELNLSSLELGDSALYFCASSVASGRTGGNTIYFGEGSWLTVV.

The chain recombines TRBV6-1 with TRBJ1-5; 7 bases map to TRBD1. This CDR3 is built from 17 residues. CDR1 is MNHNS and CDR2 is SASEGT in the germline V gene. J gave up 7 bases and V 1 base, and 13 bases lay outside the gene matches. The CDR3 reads CASSEVPLSQGTQPQHF. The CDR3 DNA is TGTGCCAGCAGTGAAGTGCCCCTCTCACAGGGGACCCAGCCCCAGCATTTT.

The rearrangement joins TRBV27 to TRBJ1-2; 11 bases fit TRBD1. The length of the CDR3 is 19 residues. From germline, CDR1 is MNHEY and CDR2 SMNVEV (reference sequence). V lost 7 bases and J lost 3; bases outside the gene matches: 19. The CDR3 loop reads CASKDRGPMAKSPHYGYTF. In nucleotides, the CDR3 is TGTGCCAGCAAGGACAGGGGGCCGATGGCAAAATCCCCCCACTATGGCTACACCTTC.